This record covers a single T cell receptor (beta chain). How the authors handled the data: Reference gene primer amplification yielded estimated nucleated cell counts. Here immunoSEQ multiplex PCR was the method, and the copy in TCRdb shows in-frame clones only, minus some. V and J calls and clone size follow that table, whereas D and trimming were derived from the DNA. The sample has under 200,000 clones, roughly 83% seen once. V was cut by 0 bases and J by 2 bases, with 11 bases left in between. Germline CDR1 MNHNS, CDR2 SASEGT. This CDR3 has 15 residues. These data are taken from a study of blood T cell repertoires in COVID-19.

The rearrangement links TRBV6-1 to TRBJ2-7, with a possible D match to TRBD1 (6 bases). The receptor's source is a woman aged 55-75 years with acute or convalescent COVID-19. The sequenced sample was peripheral blood. The CDR3 coding sequence is TGTGCCAGCAGTGAAGCTGGGACAAACGCCTACGAGCAGTACTTC. Translation: CASSEAGTNAYEQYF.